A single TCR beta chain is shown here with its context. These data are taken from a study of patients and donors after allogeneic stem cell transplantation. Trimming pared 7 bases from V and 4 bases from J, leaving 14 bases between. There are 14 residues in the CDR3. The germline CDR1 and CDR2 sequences are MNHEY and SVGEGT. One entry per CDR3 protein results from TCRdb running MiXCR on the RT-PCR reads. The repertoire consists of about 230,000 distinct CDR3 sequences, with roughly an eighth occurring once and the leading ten covering 11%. The TCR was taken from a human donor who was either an allogeneic HSCT recipient or a stem cell or donor lymphocyte infusion donor (not recorded which). It is not recorded whose cells these are; they may come from a transplant donor. The chain carries TRBV6-2 or TRBV6-3 and TRBJ2-1; D is possibly TRBD1 (7 bases). The sequencing sample was made of blood, either unsorted or a sorted T cell fraction (not recorded which). The CDR3 region has the DNA TGTGCCAGCACCGGAGGGGGCGCGTACAATGAGCAGTTCTTC. It codes for CASTGGGAYNEQFF.